The entry below gives a single T cell receptor beta chain sequence along with its context. Antigen specificity is unknown. These data are taken from a study of human T cells and chemical hapten exposure. Study overall: Mainly, slight library volume differences in the pool made TCR yields vary. General study findings and limits: TCRs exceeding a frequency of 1 in 1000 stayed unchanged under DPC sensitization.

The library attached unique molecular identifiers to individual cDNA molecules. As originally analysed: Samples ranged from roughly 23,224 to 690,600 TCRs, with a median of roughly 95,000. TCRdb passed the RACE reads through MiXCR, listing each CDR3 protein once. The V and J calls follow TCRdb's processing rather than the paper's. The sample holds about 82,000 distinct CDR3 sequences, over 6.5% seen once. Germline CDR1 MNHEY, CDR2 SMNVEV (reference sequence). The CDR3 has 13 residues. Trimming took 5 bases from V and 8 from J, leaving 10 bases between them. Time point in this sample: healthy volunteer bleed at 6 weeks. The study extracted total RNA from unfractionated whole blood.

The sequencing input was whole blood. This sequence originates from a male donor in good health. Some clones in this sample may be carry-over from other donors' samples. V usage is TRBV27 and J usage is TRBJ1-6, with no clear D. CDR3 in amino acids: CASSRRVDSPLHF. The CDR3 DNA is TGTGCCAGCAGTCGGAGGGTGGATTCACCCCTCCACTTT.